These 15 T cell receptor beta chains originate from one sample sequenced in a study of neurological immune-mediated disorders. TCRdb re-derived calls from the 5' RACE reads in MiXCR, one entry per CDR3 protein. Among 16,000 or so distinct CDR3 sequences listed, 7% to 9.5% were seen once. Material: CD8+ T cells from blood. The origin of the receptors is a man aged 50-59 years in good health.

This clonotype was seen only once. This chain links TRBV6-2 or TRBV6-3 with TRBJ2-6; 7 bases map to TRBD2. Germline CDR1 and CDR2: MNHEY and SVGEGT. V lost 10 bases and J lost 0; bases outside the gene matches: 6. CDR3 length equals 15 residues. The CDR3 reads CANREDRSGANVLTF. CDR3 in DNA: TGTGCCAACCGGGAGGATCGCTCTGGGGCCAACGTCCTGACTTTC.

This clonotype was counted many times. The chain is built from TRBV5-8 and TRBJ2-1; the D gene could be TRBD1 or TRBD2 (5 bases each). Germline CDR1 and CDR2: SGHTS and YDEGEE. With 0 bases removed from V and 4 bases from J, the gap between germline ends came to 26 bases. The CDR3 is 20 amino acids. In DNA, the CDR3 is TGTGCCAGCAGCTTGGCCTTTGGGGACCGCCGTGCGAGTTTATACAATGAGCAGTTCTTC. It translates to CASSLAFGDRRASLYNEQFF.

The chain carries TRBV6-5 and TRBJ2-1; the match to TRBD2 covers 10 bases. CDR3 length: 15 amino acids. Trimming at V came to 5 bases and at J to 9 bases, leaving 10 bases not matched to a gene. Germline CDR1 and CDR2: MNHEY and SVGAGI. In DNA form, the CDR3 reads TGTGCCAGCAGTCCTGCTAGCGGGAGCAATGGTGAGCAGTTCTTC. Translated, it gives CASSPASGSNGEQFF.

This clonotype was seen ten or more times. CDR3: CSVKSQGLPYHEAFF. CDR3 sequence (DNA): TGCAGCGTAAAATCCCAGGGGTTACCTTACCACGAAGCTTTCTTT. The V call is TRBV29-1, the J call TRBJ1-1; D is possibly TRBD1 (6 bases). The CDR3 has 15 amino acids. V dropped 6 bases and J dropped 8 bases, with 25 bases sitting between them. Looked up from germline, CDR1 is SQVTM and CDR2 is ANQGSEA.

This clonotype has a count of ten or more. The genes are TRBV5-1 and TRBJ2-4; the D is unclear. V lost 0 bases and J lost 2, with 12 bases in between. Germline CDR1 SGHRS, CDR2 YFSETQ. This CDR3 is built from 16 residues. CDR3 in DNA: TGCGCCAGCAGCTTGGGCAATGGGGTTACCAAAAACATTCAGTACTTC. Its translation: CASSLGNGVTKNIQYF. Complete variable domain (other parts from reference TRBV5-1 and TRBJ2-4): KAGVTQTPRYLIKTRGQQVTLSCSPISGHRSVSWYQQTPGQGLQFLFEYFSETQRNKGNFPGRFSGRQFSNSRSEMNVSTLELGDSALYLCASSLGNGVTKNIQYFGAGTRLSVL.

This clonotype was observed many times. The V call is TRBV28, the J call TRBJ2-1, with TRBD2 as a possible D gene (6 bases). V gave up 5 bases and J gave up 7 bases, with 12 bases separating them. The CDR3 is 13 residues long. Germline CDR1 and CDR2: MDHEN and SYDVKM. CDR3 amino acids: CASSEGLVNEQFF. CDR3 nucleotide sequence: TGTGCCAGCAGTGAGGGACTCGTGAATGAGCAGTTCTTC. Filled out from reference TRBV28 and TRBJ2-1, the complete variable domain reads DVKVTQSSRYLVKRTGEKVFLECVQDMDHENMFWYRQDPGLGLRLIYFSYDVKMKEKGDIPEGYSVSREKKERFSLILESASTNQTSMYLCASSEGLVNEQFFGPGTRLTVL.

This clonotype was seen at least ten times. CDR3 DNA: TGTGCCAGCAGCCCACACCTGACAAGGGAGAGCGGGAGATACAATGAGCAGTTCTTC. It codes for CASSPHLTRESGRYNEQFF. The chain couples TRBV9 to TRBJ2-1; 8 bases line up with TRBD2. J gave up 4 bases and V 4 bases, and 19 bases lay outside the gene matches. CDR1 is SGDLS and CDR2 is YYNGEE in the germline V gene. CDR3 length: 19 residues.

This clonotype occurred many times. The rearrangement links TRBV7-3 to TRBJ2-1; 9 bases are a match to TRBD1. J gave up 7 bases and V 1 base, and 5 bases lay outside the gene matches. CDR1 is SGHTA, CDR2 FQGTGA, per germline. The CDR3 consists of 15 residues. The CDR3, as DNA: TGTGCCAGCAGCTTAAGTTTTGACAGGGGGAATGAGCAGTTCTTC. It encodes CASSLSFDRGNEQFF.

This clonotype has a count of ten or more. The chain has TRBV4-3 and TRBJ2-7; no reliable D call. CDR1 and CDR2 (germline): LGHNA, YSLEER. This CDR3 region has 13 residues. Trimming removed 1 base at V and 3 bases at J, with 7 bases between. The CDR3 DNA sequence: TGCGCCAGCAGCCAAGGCCCGGGCTACGAGCAGTACTTC. This sequence encodes CASSQGPGYEQYF.

This clonotype was observed at least ten times. The rearrangement links TRBV7-9 to TRBJ2-7, with unresolved D. Germline V lookup: CDR1 SEHNR, CDR2 FQNEAQ (reference sequence). The ends were cut back, 7 bases at V and 6 bases at J, with 19 bases in the middle. The CDR3 spans 14 residues. The CDR3 DNA reads TGTGCCAGCACCGCGGCGCTCTCGCCAGGCGAGCAGTACTTC. It encodes CASTAALSPGEQYF.

This clonotype occurred once. The chain couples TRBV12-3 or TRBV12-4 to TRBJ2-7; D unresolved. Trimming stripped 6 bases from V and 4 bases from J, with 10 bases between. The CDR3 sequence is 12 residues long. CDR3 DNA: TGTGCCAGCAGCCCCAATCGGTACGAGCAGTACTTC. Its protein is CASSPNRYEQYF.

Many counts were recorded for this clonotype. This chain links TRBV7-9 with TRBJ1-1; D is ambiguous. Trimming took off 7 bases at V and 6 bases at J, with 18 bases between the two ends. Per the germline V gene, CDR1 is SEHNR and CDR2 is FQNEAQ (reference sequence). The CDR3 loop spans 14 amino acids. The CDR3 DNA sequence: TGTGCCAGCACCGACGGACCACCGCGGTCTGAAGCTTTCTTT. The encoded protein is CASTDGPPRSEAFF.

This clonotype is medium-sized within its sample. This chain's CDR3 is CASSPGGGPDTQYF. DNA of the CDR3: TGTGCCAGCAGCCCCGGCGGCGGTCCAGATACGCAGTATTTT. The chain is built from TRBV9 and TRBJ2-3; unclear D gene. The CDR3 spans 14 residues. From germline, CDR1 is SGDLS and CDR2 YYNGEE. Deletions cut 4 bases from V and 4 bases from J, with 13 bases between.

Many counts were recorded for this clonotype. V and J are TRBV19 and TRBJ2-7, with a tentative D call TRBD2 (5 bases). Germline assignment: CDR1 LNHDA and CDR2 SQIVND (reference sequence). The CDR3 runs 14 residues. The V end lost 7 bases, the J end lost 0 bases, and 13 bases lay between the germline ends. CDR3 sequence reads: CASIGGWSSYEQYF. As DNA, the CDR3 is TGTGCCAGTATAGGCGGGTGGAGCTCCTACGAGCAGTACTTC.

This clonotype occurred many times. CDR3 residues: CASGGITYEQYF. In nucleotides, the CDR3 is TGTGCCTCGGGGGGGATCACCTACGAGCAGTACTTC. J is TRBJ2-7 and V is TRBV27; 8 bases agree with TRBD2. V lost 11 bases and J lost 2; bases outside the gene matches: 5. This CDR3 comprises 12 residues. The V gene's germline CDR1 is MNHEY and CDR2 SMNVEV (reference sequence).